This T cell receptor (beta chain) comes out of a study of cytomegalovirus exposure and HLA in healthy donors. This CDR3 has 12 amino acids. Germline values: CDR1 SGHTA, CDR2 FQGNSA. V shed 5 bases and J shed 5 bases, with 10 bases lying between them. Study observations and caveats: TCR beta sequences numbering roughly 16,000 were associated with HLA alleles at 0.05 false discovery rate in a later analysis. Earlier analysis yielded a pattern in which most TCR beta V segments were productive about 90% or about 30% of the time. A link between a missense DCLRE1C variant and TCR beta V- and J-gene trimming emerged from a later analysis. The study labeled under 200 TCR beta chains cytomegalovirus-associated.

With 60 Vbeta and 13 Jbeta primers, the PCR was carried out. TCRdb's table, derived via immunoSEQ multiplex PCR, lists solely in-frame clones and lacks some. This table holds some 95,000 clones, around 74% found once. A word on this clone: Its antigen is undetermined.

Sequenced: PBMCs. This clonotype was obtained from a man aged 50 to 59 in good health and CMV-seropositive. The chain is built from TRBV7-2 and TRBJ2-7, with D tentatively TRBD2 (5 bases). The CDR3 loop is CASSQIGNEQYF. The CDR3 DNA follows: TGTGCCAGCAGCCAGATCGGGAACGAGCAGTACTTC.